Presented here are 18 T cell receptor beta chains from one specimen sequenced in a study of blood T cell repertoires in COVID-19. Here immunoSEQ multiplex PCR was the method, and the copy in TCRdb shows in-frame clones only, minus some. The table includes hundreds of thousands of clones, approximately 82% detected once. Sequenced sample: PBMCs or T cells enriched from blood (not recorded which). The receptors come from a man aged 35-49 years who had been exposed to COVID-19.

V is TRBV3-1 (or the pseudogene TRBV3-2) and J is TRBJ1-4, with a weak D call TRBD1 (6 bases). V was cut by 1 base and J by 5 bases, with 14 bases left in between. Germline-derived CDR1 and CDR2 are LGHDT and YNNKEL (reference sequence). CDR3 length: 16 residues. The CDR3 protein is CASSQAGGQINEKLFF. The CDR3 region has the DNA TGTGCCAGCAGCCAAGCAGGAGGACAGATCAATGAAAAACTGTTTTTT.

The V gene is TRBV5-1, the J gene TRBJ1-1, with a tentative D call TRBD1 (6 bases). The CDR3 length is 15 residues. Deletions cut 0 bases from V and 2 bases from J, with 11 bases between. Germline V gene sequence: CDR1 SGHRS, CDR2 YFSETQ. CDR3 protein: CASSLGATGNTEAFF. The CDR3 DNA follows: TGCGCCAGCAGCTTGGGGGCGACAGGAAACACTGAAGCTTTCTTT.

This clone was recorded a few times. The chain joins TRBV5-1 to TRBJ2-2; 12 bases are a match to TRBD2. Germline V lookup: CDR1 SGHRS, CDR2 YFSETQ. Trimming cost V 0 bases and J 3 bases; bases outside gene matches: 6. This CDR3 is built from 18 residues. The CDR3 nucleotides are TGCGCCAGCAGCTTGGTGTCTAGCGGGAGGGCCGACACCGGGGAGCTGTTTTTT. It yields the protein CASSLVSSGRADTGELFF.

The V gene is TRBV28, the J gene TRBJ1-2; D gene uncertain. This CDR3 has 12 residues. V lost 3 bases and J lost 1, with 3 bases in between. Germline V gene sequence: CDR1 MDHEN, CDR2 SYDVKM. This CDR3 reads CASSLYNYGYTF. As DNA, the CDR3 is TGTGCCAGCAGTTTGTATAACTATGGCTACACCTTC.

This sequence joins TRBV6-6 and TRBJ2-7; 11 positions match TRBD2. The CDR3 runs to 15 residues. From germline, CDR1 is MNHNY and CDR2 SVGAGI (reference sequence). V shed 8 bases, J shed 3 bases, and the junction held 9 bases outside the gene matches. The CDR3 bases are TGTGCCAGCGAACCCCTAGCGGGAGGCCACTACGAGCAGTACTTC. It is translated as CASEPLAGGHYEQYF.

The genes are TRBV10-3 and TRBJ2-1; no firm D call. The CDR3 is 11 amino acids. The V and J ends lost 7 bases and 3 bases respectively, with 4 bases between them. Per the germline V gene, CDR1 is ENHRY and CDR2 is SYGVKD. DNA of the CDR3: TGTGCCATCACCAGCTACAATGAGCAGTTCTTC. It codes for CAITSYNEQFF.

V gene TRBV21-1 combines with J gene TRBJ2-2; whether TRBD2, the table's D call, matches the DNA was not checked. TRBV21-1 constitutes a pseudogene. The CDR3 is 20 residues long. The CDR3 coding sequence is TGTGCCAGCAGCACGCGGGAGACCATTACCAGTCCGCCCCGGCCCGGGGAGCTGTTTTTT. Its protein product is CASSTRETITSPPRPGELFF.

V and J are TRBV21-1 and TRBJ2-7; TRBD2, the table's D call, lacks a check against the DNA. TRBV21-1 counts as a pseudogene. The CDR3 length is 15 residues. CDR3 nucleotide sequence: TGTGCCAGCAGTCAGCGGGGTTCAAACTACTACGAGCAGTACTTC. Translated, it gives CASSQRGSNYYEQYF.

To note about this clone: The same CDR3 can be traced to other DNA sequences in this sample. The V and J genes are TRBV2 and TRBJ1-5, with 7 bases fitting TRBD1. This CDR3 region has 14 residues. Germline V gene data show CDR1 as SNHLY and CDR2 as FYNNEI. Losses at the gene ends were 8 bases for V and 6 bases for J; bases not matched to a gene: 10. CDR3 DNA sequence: TGTGCCAGCGGAATTCAGGGGGTCGGTCAGCCCCAGCATTTT. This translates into CASGIQGVGQPQHF.

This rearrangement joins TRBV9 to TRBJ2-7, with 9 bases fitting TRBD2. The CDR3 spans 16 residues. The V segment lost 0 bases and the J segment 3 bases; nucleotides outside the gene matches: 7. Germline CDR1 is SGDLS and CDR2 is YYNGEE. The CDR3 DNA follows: TGTGCCAGCAGCGTAGGGGTGGGACTAGCTGGCTACGAGCAGTACTTC. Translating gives CASSVGVGLAGYEQYF.

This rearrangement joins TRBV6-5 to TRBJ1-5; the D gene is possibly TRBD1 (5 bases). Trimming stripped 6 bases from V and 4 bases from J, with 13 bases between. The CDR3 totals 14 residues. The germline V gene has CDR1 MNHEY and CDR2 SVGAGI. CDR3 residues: CASSPNSGNQPQHF. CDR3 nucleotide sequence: TGTGCCAGCAGCCCCAACTCAGGGAATCAGCCCCAGCATTTT.

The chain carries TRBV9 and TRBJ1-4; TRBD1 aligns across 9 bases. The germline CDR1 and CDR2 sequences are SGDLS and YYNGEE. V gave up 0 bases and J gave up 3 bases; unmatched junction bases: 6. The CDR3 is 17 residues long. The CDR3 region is CASSVAKGQGSNEKLFF. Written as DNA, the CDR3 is TGTGCCAGCAGCGTAGCTAAGGGACAGGGATCTAATGAAAAACTGTTTTTT.

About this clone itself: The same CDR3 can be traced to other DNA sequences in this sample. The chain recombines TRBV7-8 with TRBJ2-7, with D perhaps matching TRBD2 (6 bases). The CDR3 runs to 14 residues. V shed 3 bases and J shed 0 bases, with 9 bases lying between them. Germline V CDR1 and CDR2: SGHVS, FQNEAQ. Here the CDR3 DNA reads TGTGCCAGCAGCTTCGGGGGAAGCTCCTACGAGCAGTACTTC. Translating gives CASSFGGSSYEQYF.

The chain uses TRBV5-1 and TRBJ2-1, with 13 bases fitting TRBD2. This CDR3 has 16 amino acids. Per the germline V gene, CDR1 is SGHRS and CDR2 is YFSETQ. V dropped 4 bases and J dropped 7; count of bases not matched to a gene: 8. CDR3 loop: CASSLRTSGSQNEQFF. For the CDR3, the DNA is TGCGCCAGCAGCCTCCGGACTAGCGGGAGTCAGAATGAGCAGTTCTTC.

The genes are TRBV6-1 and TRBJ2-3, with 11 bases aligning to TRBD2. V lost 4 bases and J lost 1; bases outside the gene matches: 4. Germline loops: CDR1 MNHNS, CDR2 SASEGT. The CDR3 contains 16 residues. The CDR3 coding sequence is TGTGCCAGCAGTGTAGCGGGAGGGGGGGGCACAGATACGCAGTATTTT. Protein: CASSVAGGGGTDTQYF.

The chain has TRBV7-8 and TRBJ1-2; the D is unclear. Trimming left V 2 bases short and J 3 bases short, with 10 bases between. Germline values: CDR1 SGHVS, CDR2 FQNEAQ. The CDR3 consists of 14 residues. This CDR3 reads CASSLRETDYGYTF. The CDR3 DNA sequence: TGTGCCAGCAGCTTACGGGAGACCGACTATGGCTACACCTTC.

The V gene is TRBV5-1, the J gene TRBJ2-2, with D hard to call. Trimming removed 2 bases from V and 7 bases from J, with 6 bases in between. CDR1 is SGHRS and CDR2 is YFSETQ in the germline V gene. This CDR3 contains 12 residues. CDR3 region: CASSFVVGELFF. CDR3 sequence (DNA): TGCGCCAGCAGCTTCGTCGTCGGGGAGCTGTTTTTT.

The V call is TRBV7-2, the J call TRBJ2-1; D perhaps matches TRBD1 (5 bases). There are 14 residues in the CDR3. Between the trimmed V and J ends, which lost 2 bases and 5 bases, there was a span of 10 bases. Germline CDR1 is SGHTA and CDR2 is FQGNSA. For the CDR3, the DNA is TGTGCCAGCAGCTTATTCCAGGGTGACAATGAGCAGTTCTTC. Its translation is CASSLFQGDNEQFF.